This T cell receptor (beta chain) was identified in a study of cytomegalovirus exposure and HLA in healthy donors. Use of 60 Vbeta and 13 Jbeta primers characterized the PCR. Libraries were prepared by immunoSEQ multiplex PCR; TCRdb keeps only in-frame clonotypes and omits some of them. The table has around 140,000 clones, over 75% seen once. This clone was counted a few times. This receptor was identified in a man between 45 and 60 years old in good health and CMV-seronegative. The specimen sequenced was PBMCs.

CDR3 protein: CASSQEGANTGELFF. CDR3 DNA: TGTGCCAGCAGCCAAGAGGGGGCCAACACCGGGGAGCTGTTTTTT. This chain uses TRBV4-2 with TRBJ2-2; perhaps TRBD1 as D (6 bases). Per the germline V gene, CDR1 is LGHNA and CDR2 is YNFKEQ. V was pared by 0 bases and J by 2 bases, with 7 bases between. The CDR3 is 15 amino acids.